A selection of T cell receptor beta chains follows, all from one sample in a study of blood T cell repertoires in COVID-19. TCRdb keeps only in-frame clones here, not all; method: immunoSEQ multiplex PCR. The sample shows 60,000 to 75,000 clones, 75% to 90% of them seen only once. The specimen sequenced was peripheral blood. These receptors were obtained from a woman of 80 years or more with active or convalescent COVID-19. The CDR3 runs from the conserved cysteine through the conserved F or W. The D gene is left open where the match is weak. A row's size may be missing; if present it is once, few, many or a size class.

CDR3 DNA	CDR3 protein	D gene	clone size	J gene	V gene
TGTGCCAGCAGCCGCTTAGGGGGGGGCGGAGATTCCCCCTACAATGAGCAGTTCTTC	CASSRLGGGGDSPYNEQFF	.	.	TRBJ2-1	TRBV7-6
TGTGCCAGCAGCCCTTGGGGCGGGGGGGCGGTATGGGAGACCCAGTACTTC	CASSPWGGGAVWETQYF	TRBD2	.	TRBJ2-5	TRBV7-2
TGTGCCAGCAGCCCTAGCGGGGCAGAAGATACGCAGTATTTT	CASSPSGAEDTQYF	TRBD2	few	TRBJ2-3	TRBV7-9
TGTGCCAGCAGCGTAGGTGTAAATAGCAATCAGCCCCAGCATTTT	CASSVGVNSNQPQHF	.	.	TRBJ1-5	TRBV9
TGTGCCAGCAGCTTAGGAGGGGGCGGTCAGCCCCAGCATTTT	CASSLGGGGQPQHF	TRBD1	.	TRBJ1-5	TRBV7-9
TGTGCCAGCAGCTTAACCTCGCCGGGCGGGAGCTACACCTTC	CASSLTSPGGSYTF	.	.	TRBJ1-2	TRBV7-9
TGTGCCAGCAGTGAAGCGCTTCCAGGGGGCAATGGCTACACCTTC	CASSEALPGGNGYTF	TRBD1	once	TRBJ1-2	TRBV2
TGTGCCAGCAGCCAGCCGGGGGGCCCCTACGAGCAGTACTTC	CASSQPGGPYEQYF	.	.	TRBJ2-7	TRBV13
TGTGCCAGCAGCCCGGGACAGGCTCGGGCGACCCAGTACTTC	CASSPGQARATQYF	TRBD1	.	TRBJ2-5	TRBV7-9
TGTGCCAGCAGTTTGGACAGGTCAACAGATACGCAGTATTTT	CASSLDRSTDTQYF	TRBD1	.	TRBJ2-3	TRBV27
TGTGCAACTATAATAGGGACTGAAGGCACAGATACGCAGTATTTT	CATIIGTEGTDTQYF	.	.	TRBJ2-3	TRBV28
TGTGCCAGCAGCGTAGAGAGTTGGGGCAACACCGGGGAGCTGTTTTTT	CASSVESWGNTGELFF	.	.	TRBJ2-2	TRBV9
TGTGCCAGCAGTTACTCGGGGGCTGGGGCAGCCCAGTACTTC	CASSYSGAGAAQYF	.	.	TRBJ2-5	TRBV6-2/TRBV6-3
TGCGCCAGCAGGGTGGGACACAGTACAACTAATGAAAAACTGTTTTTT	CASRVGHSTTNEKLFF	.	.	TRBJ1-4	TRBV5-1
TGTGCCAGCAGTTTAGCGGGGGGGCAGGCGGGTACGCAGTATTTT	CASSLAGGQAGTQYF	TRBD2	.	TRBJ2-3	TRBV28
TGTGCCAGCAGTTCTCAGGGCGACTATGGCTACACCTTC	CASSSQGDYGYTF	.	.	TRBJ1-2	TRBV12-3/TRBV12-4
TGTGCCAGCACCACCCCCGGGACAGGGACAATCGCGGGTCAGCCCCAGCATTTT	CASTTPGTGTIAGQPQHF	TRBD1	once	TRBJ1-5	TRBV28
TGTGCCAGCAGCCCACCGGCGGGGCAGAACACTGAAGCTTTCTTT	CASSPPAGQNTEAFF	.	few	TRBJ1-1	TRBV11-2
TGTGCCAGCTCACCAGGGACAGGGGACACTGAAGCTTTCTTT	CASSPGTGDTEAFF	TRBD1	once	TRBJ1-1	TRBV18
TGTGCCAGTAGTATACTGCGGGGCCAAGAGACCCAGTACTTC	CASSILRGQETQYF	.	once	TRBJ2-5	TRBV19
TGTGCCAGCTCACCACGTTCCGGACAGGGGGGAGAGACCCAGTACTTC	CASSPRSGQGGETQYF	TRBD1	.	TRBJ2-5	TRBV18
TGTGCCAGCAGCTTTCCTAGCGGGGGGTCCTACGAGCAGTACTTC	CASSFPSGGSYEQYF	TRBD2	.	TRBJ2-7	TRBV7-9
TGTGCCAGCAGCCTTACATTGGGGGGGCTCTATGGCTACACCTTC	CASSLTLGGLYGYTF	.	.	TRBJ1-2	TRBV4-2
TGTGCCAGCAGCTTAGCGGTGAATCAGCCCCAGCATTTT	CASSLAVNQPQHF	.	.	TRBJ1-5	TRBV11-2
TGTGCCAGCAGCATTAACAGGGATTCACCCCTCCACTTT	CASSINRDSPLHF	.	.	TRBJ1-6	TRBV7-3
TGCGCCAGCAGCTTGGATGGGTACAGTGATGAGCAGTTCTTC	CASSLDGYSDEQFF	.	.	TRBJ2-1	TRBV5-1
TGTGCCAGCAGCCTGGACAGGCAAGAGACCCAGTACTTC	CASSLDRQETQYF	.	.	TRBJ2-5	TRBV21-1
TGTGCCAGCAGCCAAGATCCGGTTGCCCGCGGCAATGAGCAGTTCTTC	CASSQDPVARGNEQFF	.	.	TRBJ2-1	TRBV14
TGTGCCAGCAGTCCCGGGCGTCAGGGGGCGCGTGGGGAGCTGTTTTTT	CASSPGRQGARGELFF	TRBD1	.	TRBJ2-2	TRBV27
TGTGCCAGCAGTTTAACCAGGGGTAGTCAAACTGAAGCTTTCTTT	CASSLTRGSQTEAFF	.	.	TRBJ1-1	TRBV27
TGTGCCAGCAGCATATCCGGGACAGATAATTCACCCCTCCACTTT	CASSISGTDNSPLHF	TRBD1	once	TRBJ1-6	TRBV6-5
TGTGCCAGCAGCCACGGGACTAGCGGGGGGGCCGTAGAGACCCAGTACTTC	CASSHGTSGGAVETQYF	TRBD2	.	TRBJ2-5	TRBV2
TGTGCCAGCAGTTCCACTTCTAGGGGTGGAAACACCATATATTTT	CASSSTSRGGNTIYF	.	few	TRBJ1-3	TRBV28
TGTGCCAGCAGACTAAACTCTGAACAGGGCTACGAGCAGTACTTC	CASRLNSEQGYEQYF	.	.	TRBJ2-7	TRBV6-5
TGTGCCAGCAGCTCCTTTAGCGGGGGGGCCGACACCGGGGAGCTGTTTTTT	CASSSFSGGADTGELFF	TRBD2	once	TRBJ2-2	TRBV7-3
TGTGCCAGCAGCTCCCGACAGGGCGACACTGAAGCTTTCTTT	CASSSRQGDTEAFF	TRBD1	once	TRBJ1-1	TRBV7-2
TGTGCCAGCAGCACGCGGGGGACGTGGGGAAACACCATATATTTT	CASSTRGTWGNTIYF	.	.	TRBJ1-3	TRBV7-8
TGTGCCAGCGCCACAGCGGGACTGAACACCGGGGAGCTGTTTTTT	CASATAGLNTGELFF	TRBD2	.	TRBJ2-2	TRBV6-6
TGTGCCACCAGTGATTTGCTGAGTAGAGGCTACACCTTC	CATSDLLSRGYTF	.	.	TRBJ1-2	TRBV24-1
TGTGCCAGCAGCTTAGTCCGTCAGGGGAGGGAAGAGACCCAGTACTTC	CASSLVRQGREETQYF	.	.	TRBJ2-5	TRBV11-2
TGCAGTGCTAGTAGCGGGGACAATGAGCAGTTCTTC	CSASSGDNEQFF	TRBD2	.	TRBJ2-1	TRBV20-1
TGTGCCAGCAGTTATACGGAGGAAGATACGCAGTATTTT	CASSYTEEDTQYF	.	.	TRBJ2-3	TRBV6-6
TGTGCCATCCGTGGGACAGGTCGGGACACCGGGGAGCTGTTTTTT	CAIRGTGRDTGELFF	TRBD1	.	TRBJ2-2	TRBV10-3
TGTGCCAGCAGCCTCACCGGGACAACGAACACTGAAGCTTTCTTT	CASSLTGTTNTEAFF	.	.	TRBJ1-1	TRBV7-9
TGTGCCAGCAGCCCCAAGCAGGGGGGCTCCGGCTACACCTTC	CASSPKQGGSGYTF	.	.	TRBJ1-2	TRBV21-1
TGTGCCAGCAGTTACTCGAACTCCCTTAATTTCCACGAGCAGTACTTC	CASSYSNSLNFHEQYF	.	.	TRBJ2-7	TRBV6-5
TGTGCCAGCAGCCCCCCTTATTACTATGGCTACACCTTC	CASSPPYYYGYTF	.	few	TRBJ1-2	TRBV3-1/TRBV3-2
TGTGCCAGCAGCGCACAGTGGGGCAATTCACCCCTCCACTTT	CASSAQWGNSPLHF	.	once	TRBJ1-6	TRBV9
TGTGCCAGCAGTTCTGGGATAGCGGGGTCCAAAAACATTCAGTACTTC	CASSSGIAGSKNIQYF	TRBD2	.	TRBJ2-4	TRBV6-5
TGTGCCAGTAGTATAGATCTATCCAGCGGGGGCTACAATGAGCAGTTCTTC	CASSIDLSSGGYNEQFF	TRBD2	.	TRBJ2-1	TRBV19
TGTGCCAGTAGTTGCAACCGGACAGGGGGTAATGAAAAACTGTTTTTT	CASSCNRTGGNEKLFF	TRBD1	.	TRBJ1-4	TRBV19
TGCAGCGCCCTACAGGGGGCTACTAATGAAAAACTGTTTTTT	CSALQGATNEKLFF	TRBD1	.	TRBJ1-4	TRBV29-1
TGTGCCAGCAGCCCACAACTCCCCGGACTAGCCAACACCGGGGAGCTGTTTTTT	CASSPQLPGLANTGELFF	TRBD2	.	TRBJ2-2	TRBV3-1/TRBV3-2
TGTGCCAGCAGTTTATACAGGGATTCCACTGAAGCTTTCTTT	CASSLYRDSTEAFF	.	.	TRBJ1-1	TRBV2
TGTGCCAGCAGTTATTTAATACAGGGGGCCGGGGGCTACACCTTC	CASSYLIQGAGGYTF	TRBD1	few	TRBJ1-2	TRBV28